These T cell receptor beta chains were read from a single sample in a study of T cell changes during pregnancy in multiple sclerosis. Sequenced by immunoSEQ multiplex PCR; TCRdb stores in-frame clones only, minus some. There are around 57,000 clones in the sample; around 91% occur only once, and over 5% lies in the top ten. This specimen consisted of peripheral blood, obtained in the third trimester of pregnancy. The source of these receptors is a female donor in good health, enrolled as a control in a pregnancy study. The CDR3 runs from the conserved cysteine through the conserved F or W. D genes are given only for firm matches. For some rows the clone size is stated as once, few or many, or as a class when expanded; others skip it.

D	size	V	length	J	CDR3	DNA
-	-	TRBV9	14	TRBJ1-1	CASSATTGITEAFF	TGTGCCAGCAGCGCAACGACCGGGATCACTGAAGCTTTCTTT
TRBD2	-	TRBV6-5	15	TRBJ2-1	CASSITLAGYNEQFF	TGTGCCAGCAGTATCACACTAGCGGGGTACAATGAGCAGTTCTTC
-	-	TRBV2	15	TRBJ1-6	CASRKGEYWKGPLHF	TGTGCCAGCAGGAAGGGGGAATATTGGAAAGGACCCCTCCACTTT
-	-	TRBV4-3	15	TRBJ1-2	CASSQDKGGFYGYTF	TGCGCCAGCAGCCAAGATAAGGGGGGGTTCTATGGCTACACCTTC
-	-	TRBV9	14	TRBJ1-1	CASSPTDLNTEAFF	TGTGCCAGCAGCCCCACGGACTTGAACACTGAAGCTTTCTTT
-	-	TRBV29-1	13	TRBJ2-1	CSVTDPRGGEQFF	TGCAGCGTTACGGACCCGAGGGGAGGCGAGCAGTTCTTC
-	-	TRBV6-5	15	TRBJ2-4	CASSRKYGAKNIQYF	TGTGCCAGCAGTCGAAAGTACGGAGCCAAAAACATTCAGTACTTC
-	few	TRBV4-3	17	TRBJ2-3	CASSQAARGDPGDTQYF	TGCGCCAGCAGCCAGGCTGCGCGGGGCGATCCGGGAGATACGCAGTATTTT
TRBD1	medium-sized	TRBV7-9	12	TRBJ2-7	CASRSQGREQYF	TGTGCCAGCCGATCACAGGGGCGGGAGCAGTACTTC
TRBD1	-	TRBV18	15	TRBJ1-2	CASSPWTGDNYGYTF	TGTGCCAGCTCACCTTGGACAGGGGACAACTATGGCTACACCTTC
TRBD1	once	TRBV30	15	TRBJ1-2	CAWSPTGTGSYGYTF	TGTGCCTGGAGCCCGACAGGGACAGGTAGCTATGGCTACACCTTC
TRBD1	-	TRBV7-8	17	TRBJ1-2	CASSLLQGGNHNYGYTF	TGTGCCAGCAGCTTATTACAGGGGGGAAATCATAACTATGGCTACACCTTC
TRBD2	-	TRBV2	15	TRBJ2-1	CASSGSTSGYNEQFF	TGTGCCAGCAGTGGATCGACTAGCGGTTACAATGAGCAGTTCTTC
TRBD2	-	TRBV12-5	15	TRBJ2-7	CASGSAGTSSYEQYF	TGTGCTAGTGGTTCGGCCGGGACTAGCTCCTACGAGCAGTACTTC
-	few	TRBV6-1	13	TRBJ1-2	CASTQGQLYGYTF	TGTGCCAGCACCCAGGGCCAGCTCTATGGCTACACCTTC
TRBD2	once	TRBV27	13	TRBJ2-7	CASSWGRAYEQYF	TGTGCCAGCAGTTGGGGGAGGGCCTACGAGCAGTACTTC
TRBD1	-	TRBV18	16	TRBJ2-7	CASSPLGQGVSYEQYF	TGTGCCAGCTCACCGCTGGGACAGGGGGTCTCCTACGAGCAGTACTTC
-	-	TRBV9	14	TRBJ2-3	CASSRRTGTDTQYF	TGTGCCAGCAGCAGACGGACAGGCACAGATACGCAGTATTTT
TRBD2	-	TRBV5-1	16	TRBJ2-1	CASSLRAGGGVNEQFF	TGCGCCAGCAGCTTGAGGGCGGGAGGGGGTGTCAATGAGCAGTTCTTC
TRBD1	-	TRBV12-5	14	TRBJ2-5	CASAGTGGGETQYF	TGTGCTAGTGCCGGGACAGGGGGCGGCGAGACCCAGTACTTC
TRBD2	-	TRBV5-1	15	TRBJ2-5	CASSLAEASGGHQYF	TGCGCCAGCAGCTTGGCCGAGGCTAGCGGGGGGCACCAGTACTTC
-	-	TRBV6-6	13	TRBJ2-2	CASSYPNSGELFF	TGTGCCAGCAGTTATCCGAACTCCGGGGAGCTGTTTTTT
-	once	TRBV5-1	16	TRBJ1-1	CASSLLSGYQNTEAFF	TGCGCCAGCAGCTTGTTATCGGGGTACCAAAACACTGAAGCTTTCTTT
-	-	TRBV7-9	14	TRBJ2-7	CASSQGGRGYEQYF	TGTGCCAGCAGCCAAGGAGGAAGAGGGTACGAGCAGTACTTC
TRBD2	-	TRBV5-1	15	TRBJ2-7	CASNPTGLAGNEQYF	TGCGCCAGCAACCCAACGGGACTAGCGGGAAACGAGCAGTACTTC
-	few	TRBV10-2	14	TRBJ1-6	CASSVGSTSSPLHF	TGCGCCAGCAGTGTGGGAAGTACTAGTTCACCCCTCCACTTT
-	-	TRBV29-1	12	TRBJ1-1	CSVRVIGTEAFF	TGCAGCGTCAGGGTTATCGGCACTGAAGCTTTCTTT
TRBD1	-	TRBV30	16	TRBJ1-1	CAWSHELQGANTEAFF	TGTGCCTGGAGCCACGAACTACAGGGGGCGAACACTGAAGCTTTCTTT
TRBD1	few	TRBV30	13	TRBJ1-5	CAWEGQNNQPQHF	TGTGCCTGGGAGGGACAGAACAATCAGCCCCAGCATTTT
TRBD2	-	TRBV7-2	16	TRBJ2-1	CASSRLAGASYNEQFF	TGTGCCAGCAGCAGACTAGCGGGGGCATCCTACAATGAGCAGTTCTTC
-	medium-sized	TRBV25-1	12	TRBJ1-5	CASNSGNQPQHF	TGTGCCAGCAACAGTGGCAATCAGCCCCAGCATTTT
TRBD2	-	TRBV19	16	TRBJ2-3	CASSRSGGSFTDTQYF	TGTGCCAGTAGTAGAAGCGGGGGCAGCTTCACAGATACGCAGTATTTT
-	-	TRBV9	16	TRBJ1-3	CASSALGGGSGNTIYF	TGTGCCAGCAGCGCCTTAGGGGGGGGCTCAGGAAACACCATATATTTT
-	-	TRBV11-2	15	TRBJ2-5	CASSSKGPTRETQYF	TGTGCCAGCAGCTCCAAGGGGCCAACAAGGGAGACCCAGTACTTC
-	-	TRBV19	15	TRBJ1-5	CASSDSGVSNQPQHF	TGTGCCAGTAGTGATTCAGGGGTCAGCAATCAGCCCCAGCATTTT
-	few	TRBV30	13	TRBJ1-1	CAWSVLENTEAFF	TGTGCCTGGAGTGTACTCGAGAACACTGAAGCTTTCTTT
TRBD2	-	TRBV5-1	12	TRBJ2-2	CASRSGVGELFF	TGCGCCAGCCGAAGCGGGGTCGGGGAGCTGTTTTTT